This TCR beta chain was obtained from a study of blood T cell repertoires in COVID-19. As for the study in general: Spain, Italy and the United States supplied samples that represented acute and convalescent COVID-19. Sample material is recorded as cDNA or gDNA derived from T cells, B-cell-depleted T cells, or PBMCs.

Germline V gene data show CDR1 as SGHNT and CDR2 as YYREEE (reference sequence). The CDR3 covers 16 residues. V shed 3 bases and J shed 2 bases, with 17 bases lying between them. Per the authors' pipeline: It was from reference gene primer amplification that nucleated cell counts were estimated. Only in-frame clones appear in the TCRdb table, and some are missing; sequencing was by immunoSEQ multiplex PCR. V and J calls and clone size are given by that table; D and trimming were obtained from the DNA. Of about 200,000 clones detected, less than 85% appear once; the ten largest clones hold less than 7%.

This chain connects TRBV5-4 to TRBJ1-2; tentatively, D is TRBD1 (5 bases). Sequenced: peripheral blood. The TCR originated in a woman aged 65 to 85 with acute or convalescent COVID-19. The CDR3 spells CASSSHDRDLNYGYTF. The CDR3, as DNA: TGTGCCAGCAGCTCTCACGACCGGGACTTGAACTATGGCTACACCTTC.